This entry features one T cell receptor (beta chain) sequence. The source of the sample is a study of blood T cell repertoires in COVID-19. At the level of the study: Specimens from acute and convalescent COVID-19 originated in the United States, Italy and Spain. Sample material is recorded as cDNA or gDNA derived from T cells, B-cell-depleted T cells, or PBMCs.

This CDR3 comprises 15 residues. CDR1 and CDR2 from the germline V gene are MNHNS and SASEGT. V dropped 0 bases and J dropped 2 bases, with 10 bases sitting between them. In the original workflow: By means of reference gene primer amplification, nucleated cell counts were estimated. Clones were read by immunoSEQ multiplex PCR, and TCRdb kept only the in-frame ones, dropping some. That table gives V, J and clone size, and the DNA gave D and trimming. The sample carries 280,000 or so clones, 85% recorded once. The receptor was derived from a human donor in a cohort sampled during active COVID-19. The chain has TRBV6-1 and TRBJ1-2; no firm D call. The sample was peripheral blood. The CDR3: CASSEASIRNYGYTF. The CDR3 DNA is TGTGCCAGCAGTGAAGCAAGCATCCGAAACTATGGCTACACCTTC.